This record covers a single TCR beta chain. No cognate antigen has been identified for it. At one end the junction does not follow the germline gene, possibly because of a read error. The CDR3 numbers 16 residues from cysteine through phenylalanine. Solely the CDR3 DNA is kept, with 48 bases framed from the first base. From a lookup of the germline V gene (reference sequence), CDR1 and CDR2 are SEHNR and FQNEAQ. In total, 500 to 700 healthy bone marrow donors made up the cohort. All cohort members were sampled while nominally healthy, although unrecorded immune exposures were likely present. The donor was CMV seropositive and belonged to the group of 250 to 300 seropositive cohort members. Every donor gave a peripheral blood sample, and the peripheral blood mononuclear cells from that sample were used for TCR beta sequencing. Genomic DNA extraction from the blood cell samples was performed with the Qiagen DNeasy Blood Extraction Kit.

The source of the sample is a study of cytomegalovirus exposure and HLA in healthy donors (TCRdb year 2017). Context from the whole study: An earlier analysis of a few hundred of the donors reported 276 Gb of sequence data and roughly 120 million unique TCR beta sequences obtained from about 180 million T cells. About 280 gigabases of sequencing data and approximately 85 million unique TCR sequences were included in an early release covering 500 to 750 HLA-typed donors. Of the roughly 400 genotyped donors, approximately 82% fell in the genetic ancestry cluster associated with self-reported Caucasian donors. The aim of the study was to test whether cataloging public T cell receptors could identify signatures of past pathogen exposure. The study used immunosequencing to profile the T cell repertoires of approximately 640 subjects and linked those repertoires to cytomegalovirus serostatus. Along with the roughly 610-subject first cohort, a separate validation cohort of over 90 different subjects was used. To predict cytomegalovirus infection status, the study brought together high-throughput TCR immunosequencing, statistical association of individual TCRs with disease status, and machine learning. In a later analysis, previously published TCR beta repertoires from 550 to 700 donors were re-analyzed and high-resolution HLA genotyping was added so that TCR occurrence patterns could be studied. Rather than drawing on any new phenotypic data, the later analysis identified candidate immune exposures from TCR beta sequences and the way those sequences occurred across donors. An earlier analysis of about 600 of the donors used high-throughput TCR beta sequencing to judge whether each TCR beta V gene segment behaved as functional or pseudogenic. Donor age, sex, ethnicity and CMV serostatus were compiled alongside the repertoire data. In a later genetic analysis, genome-wide SNP genotypes for 398 of the 666 donors were used, and that subset was treated as a discovery cohort. All discovery cohort repertoires had been generated using a single sequencing platform. Both class I and class II loci were covered by HLA typing, at four-digit resolution. Typing coverage differed by locus: A, B, C, DRB1 and DQB1 were typed in about 629-640 donors, DQA1 in about 560, DPA1 in approximately 600, and DPB1 in about 450. Four to six DR-DQ haplotypes were handled as single units for association and clustering, since linkage in the cohort was strong. On average, approximately 250,000 unique TCR beta nucleotide sequences were sequenced per donor among 398 genotyped donors of the cohort, with roughly 18% of those sequences being non-productive.

The study at large found these results: Linkage disequilibrium might explain the correlated functional status among segregating V segments, but an unknown experimental factor could not be ruled out. Some IMGT-functional V segments, including TRBV6-2 and TRBV6-3, could not be distinguished by the 87-base-pair reads and were therefore excluded. A later analysis found that HLA-associated TCR beta chains were more clonally expanded and had lower generation probabilities than equally common non-associated chains. Presence/absence analyses assumed roughly uniform sequencing depth across donors, an assumption that may not hold. According to a later analysis, most CMV-associated TCR beta chains appeared to be HLA-restricted, and the HLA associations seemed to be driven largely by CMV exposure. In both the original and validation cohorts, the classifier was reported to diagnose cytomegalovirus status with high specificity and sensitivity. Assigning TCR associations to individual alleles was difficult when HLA alleles, especially DR and DQ, strongly co-occurred. The earlier analysis of nearly 600 of the donors excluded roughly 16 rarely observed V segments, including chromosome 9 orphons, because counts were too low. In a later genetic analysis, fewer N-insertions in productive TCRs were reported among donors in an Asian-associated ancestry cluster than the roughly 710-donor mean. Broadly in line with IMGT annotations, most TCR beta V segments showed up in productive rearrangements about 87% or about 30% of the time in an earlier analysis of several hundred of the donors. In vitro tests confirmed that a few of the cytomegalovirus-associated TCR beta chains recognize cytomegalovirus antigens. In a later analysis, TCR association rates were found to vary across HLA loci, with the most associated TCRs seen for DRB1 alleles and the fewest for HLA-C alleles. While some public TCRs were present in many individuals, most TCR sequences turned up only very rarely across donors. Because HLA typing was unavailable for some donors at each locus, only the typed subset was used in association tests. In a later analysis, several top co-occurrence clusters were reported to appear linked to parvovirus B19, influenza, CMV and Epstein-Barr virus. A total of roughly 160 TCR beta chains were listed by the study as associated with cytomegalovirus. According to the authors, the approach could potentially be generalized to other disease states and immunological phenotypes. In this cohort, only TCR beta chains were sequenced, and detectable features were limited by the absence of alpha or paired-chain data. CMV serostatus was the only immune exposure information available for the cohort. A further reported finding was that TCR beta sequences accurately predicted the HLA-A and HLA-B alleles for most subjects in the first cohort. A later genetic analysis associated a missense DCLRE1C variant with V-gene and J-gene trimming of TCR beta chains, and an independent cohort replicated the association. A later analysis associated roughly 17,000 TCR beta sequences with specific HLA alleles at a false discovery rate of 0.05. A group of highly shared sequence variants was considered likely to be a technical artifact of the sequencing pipeline.

The library relied on the immunoSEQ multiplex PCR assay. A mixture of 60 forward primers for TCR Vbeta segments and 13 reverse primers for TCR Jbeta segments was used in the multiplex PCR. Amplification of the CDR3 region of rearranged TCR beta genes was performed with a multiplex PCR assay on genomic DNA. On the Illumina HiSeq System, the amplified TCR beta libraries were sequenced as 87-base-pair reads. The published analysis was carried out like this. Across the 666 repertoires, a later analysis counted roughly 84 million unique TCR beta chains, some 11 million of which were shared by at least two donors. To remove PCR and sequencing errors, raw reads were error-corrected and collapsed into unique sequences using a nearest-neighbor algorithm that merged closely related sequences. To assign V, D and J gene segments, CDR3 sequences were aligned to IMGT reference sequences. For a sequence to be retained, a match of at least six nucleotides to both a V gene segment and a J gene segment was required. A rearrangement was called productive if the CDR3 had no stop codons and remained in frame with V and J, and every other rearrangement was called non-productive. Following IMGT convention, CDR3 was defined as the stretch from the second conserved V-encoded cysteine up to the conserved J-encoded phenylalanine. The earlier analysis of a few hundred of the donors excluded any sequence lacking an unambiguous match to a single V gene segment. In an earlier analysis of 587 of the donors, V segments were called functional above 56.7% productive rearrangements and were called segregating when the between-donor standard deviation exceeded 5%. A statistical classification framework was built for diagnosing cytomegalovirus status from the catalog of TCR beta chain sequences. In a later analysis, TCR nucleotide sequences were compared against IMGT/GENE-DB human TR gene sequences so that V and J genes could be assigned. The TCRdist pipeline was used in a later analysis to assign CDR3 sequences and most-parsimonious VDJ recombination scenarios. In a later analysis, each TCR beta chain was defined by its CDR3 amino acid sequence together with its V-gene family, and reads without a unique V-gene family were excluded. In a later analysis, 550 to 650 highly shared, low-generation-probability nucleotide sequences were removed to address suspected cross-contamination and a sequencing artifact. For each public chain, a later analysis derived a clonal expansion index from normalized ranks of inferred template counts within each repertoire. In a later analysis, generation probabilities were computed using a VDJ recombination model fitted to out-of-frame rearrangements, and the results were checked against IGoR. In a later analysis, hypergeometric tests were used to score TCR-TCR, TCR-HLA and TCR-CMV co-occurrence, with a repertoire-size bias correction applied to TCR pairs. False discovery rates were estimated in a later analysis by permuting HLA or CMV assignments 20 times. A later analysis grouped co-occurring TCRs with DBSCAN, adding TCRdist sequence similarity when clustering within HLA-allele-positive subsets. For co-occurrence clustering, repertoires with fewer than 30,000 or more than 120,000 public chains were excluded, along with 4 to 6 repertoires with anomalous nucleotide sharing. This is the immuneACCESS table as TCRdb keeps it, with only in-frame sequences that have V and J called. A part of the clones is gone; compared with another copy, unresolved V genes explain less than half, and the rest is unexplained. The D gene and trimming were derived from the DNA, and the V and J assignments and clone size from that table. For this sample there are roughly 100,000 clones; around 77% appear just once. The ten largest clones add up to 9.6% of the sample.

The V and J genes are TRBV7-9 and TRBJ1-1, and TRBD1 matches 10 of the central bases. The clonotype originates from a male donor in good health and CMV-seropositive. Material: PBMCs. The nucleotide sequence is given as TGTTCCAGCAGCTCTTCCCCGGGACAGGGGAAGCCTGAAGCTTTCTTT. This codes for CSSSSSPGQGKPEAFF.